Listed below are T cell receptor beta chains from one sample, sequenced in a study of T cell responses to AZD1222 COVID-19 vaccine. Sequenced by immunoSEQ multiplex PCR; TCRdb stores in-frame clones only, minus some. Of about 85,000 clones in the sample, about 86% were seen once. The specimen was peripheral blood, collected on day 0 of MenACWY control vaccination. The receptors here all came from an adult in good health. Both conserved end residues are part of each CDR3. The D gene is left open where the match is weak. For some rows the clone size is stated as once, few or many, or as a class when expanded; others skip it.

abundance	j_gene	v_gene	d_gene	CDR3aa	CDR3nt
-	TRBJ1-1	TRBV6-5	-	CASSSPNSEAFF	TGTGCCAGCAGTTCCCCAAACTCTGAAGCTTTCTTT
-	TRBJ2-2	TRBV10-3	TRBD1	CAISVGGTANTGELFF	TGTGCCATCAGTGTGGGTGGGACAGCGAACACCGGGGAGCTGTTTTTT
-	TRBJ2-1	TRBV6-2/TRBV6-3	-	CASSYGQGGYNEQFF	TGTGCCAGCAGTTACGGTCAGGGGGGCTACAATGAGCAGTTCTTC
-	TRBJ1-2	TRBV4-1	-	CASSQDGRAGLSPYGYTF	-
-	TRBJ2-5	TRBV19	TRBD1	CASSVDRGRETQYF	TGTGCCAGTAGTGTCGACAGGGGCCGGGAGACCCAGTACTTC
once	TRBJ2-3	TRBV11-3	TRBD2	CASSLSGGSGDTQYF	TGTGCCAGCAGCTTATCGGGGGGATCGGGCGATACGCAGTATTTT
-	TRBJ1-5	TRBV3-1/TRBV3-2	-	CASSQGGGMRQPQHF	TGTGCCAGCAGCCAGGGGGGAGGGATGCGTCAGCCCCAGCATTTT
-	TRBJ2-7	TRBV19	TRBD1	CASSISGTGFEQYF	TGTGCCAGTAGTATATCCGGGACAGGATTCGAGCAGTACTTC
-	TRBJ2-3	TRBV6-2/TRBV6-3	TRBD2	CASSSLAGGPTDTQYF	TGTGCCAGCAGTTCCCTAGCGGGGGGCCCCACAGATACGCAGTATTTT
-	TRBJ2-7	TRBV7-2	TRBD1	CASSPSRDRPYEQYF	TGTGCCAGCAGCCCCTCCCGGGACAGACCCTACGAGCAGTACTTC
-	TRBJ1-2	TRBV20-1	-	CSGPPEYGYTF	TGCAGTGGACCGCCAGAATATGGCTACACCTTC
-	TRBJ2-1	TRBV6-5	-	CASSYSRGMRDEQFF	TGTGCCAGCAGTTACTCACGGGGGATGAGGGATGAGCAGTTCTTC
-	TRBJ2-5	TRBV2	-	CASSVQGLIQETQYF	TGTGCCAGCAGTGTCCAGGGTTTGATCCAAGAGACCCAGTACTTC
-	TRBJ2-3	TRBV7-9	-	CASSPYGSVFTDTQYF	TGTGCCAGCAGCCCTTACGGGTCTGTTTTCACAGATACGCAGTATTTT
-	TRBJ2-5	TRBV9	-	CASSVGRADQETQYF	TGTGCCAGCAGCGTAGGTCGGGCAGACCAAGAGACCCAGTACTTC
-	TRBJ1-5	TRBV29-1	TRBD1	CSVAYTGGINQPQHF	TGCAGCGTTGCGTATACAGGGGGGATAAATCAGCCCCAGCATTTT
-	TRBJ1-1	TRBV9	TRBD1	CASSSGQAGTEAFF	TGTGCCAGCAGCTCCGGACAGGCGGGGACTGAAGCTTTCTTT
-	TRBJ1-2	TRBV18	TRBD1	CASSPGRDRGSSGYTF	TGTGCCAGCTCACCGGGGCGGGACAGGGGTTCAAGCGGCTACACCTTC
-	TRBJ1-2	TRBV6-5	-	CASSYQGPVGYTF	TGTGCCAGCAGTTACCAAGGACCGGTCGGCTACACCTTC
-	TRBJ1-2	TRBV2	-	CASSAGTSGYTF	TGTGCCAGCAGTGCCGGGACCTCTGGCTACACCTTC